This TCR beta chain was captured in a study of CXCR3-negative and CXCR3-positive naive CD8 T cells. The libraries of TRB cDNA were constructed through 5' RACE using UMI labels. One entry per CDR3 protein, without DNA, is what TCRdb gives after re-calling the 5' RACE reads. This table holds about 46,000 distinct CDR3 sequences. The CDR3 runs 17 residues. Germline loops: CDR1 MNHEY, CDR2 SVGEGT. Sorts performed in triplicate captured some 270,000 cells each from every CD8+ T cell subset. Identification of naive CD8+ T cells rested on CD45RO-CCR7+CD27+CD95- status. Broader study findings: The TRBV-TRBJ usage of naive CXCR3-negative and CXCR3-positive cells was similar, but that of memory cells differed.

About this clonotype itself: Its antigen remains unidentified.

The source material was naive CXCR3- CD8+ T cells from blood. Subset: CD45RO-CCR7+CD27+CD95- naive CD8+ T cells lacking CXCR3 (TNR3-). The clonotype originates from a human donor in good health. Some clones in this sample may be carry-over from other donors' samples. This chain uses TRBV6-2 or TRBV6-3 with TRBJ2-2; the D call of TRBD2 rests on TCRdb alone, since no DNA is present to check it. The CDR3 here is CASSQLAGGADTGELFF.